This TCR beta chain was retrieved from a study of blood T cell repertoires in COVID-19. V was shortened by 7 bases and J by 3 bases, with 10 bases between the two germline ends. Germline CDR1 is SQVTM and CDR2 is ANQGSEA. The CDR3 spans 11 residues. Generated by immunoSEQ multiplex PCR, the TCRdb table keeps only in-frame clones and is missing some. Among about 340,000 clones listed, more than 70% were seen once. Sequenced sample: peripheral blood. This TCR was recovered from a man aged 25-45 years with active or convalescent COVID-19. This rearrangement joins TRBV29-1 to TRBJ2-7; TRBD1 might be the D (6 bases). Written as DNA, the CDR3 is TGCAGCGCAACGGACAGCTACGAGCAGTACTTC. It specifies CSATDSYEQYF.